This TCR beta chain is drawn from a study of CD8 T cells in Susac syndrome. An amount of RNA that ranged from 0.5 to 1 ug was reverse transcribed with random hexamers. TCRdb ran MiXCR on the immunoSEQ multiplex PCR reads and lists one entry per CDR3 protein. The data hold around 23,000 distinct CDR3 sequences, with about 94% observed a single time. In germline, CDR1 is KGHDR, CDR2 SFDVKD. CDR3 size: 16 residues. The V segment lost 0 bases and the J segment 2 bases; nucleotides outside the gene matches: 4. Sequenced material: CD8+ T cells from PBMCs. The clonotype comes from a human donor with Susac syndrome. The rearrangement links TRBV24-1 to TRBJ2-3; 7 bases are shared with TRBD1. The CDR3 spells CATSDLQTGTTDTQYF. The CDR3 region has the DNA TGTGCCACCAGTGATTTGCAGACAGGGACCACAGATACGCAGTATTTT.